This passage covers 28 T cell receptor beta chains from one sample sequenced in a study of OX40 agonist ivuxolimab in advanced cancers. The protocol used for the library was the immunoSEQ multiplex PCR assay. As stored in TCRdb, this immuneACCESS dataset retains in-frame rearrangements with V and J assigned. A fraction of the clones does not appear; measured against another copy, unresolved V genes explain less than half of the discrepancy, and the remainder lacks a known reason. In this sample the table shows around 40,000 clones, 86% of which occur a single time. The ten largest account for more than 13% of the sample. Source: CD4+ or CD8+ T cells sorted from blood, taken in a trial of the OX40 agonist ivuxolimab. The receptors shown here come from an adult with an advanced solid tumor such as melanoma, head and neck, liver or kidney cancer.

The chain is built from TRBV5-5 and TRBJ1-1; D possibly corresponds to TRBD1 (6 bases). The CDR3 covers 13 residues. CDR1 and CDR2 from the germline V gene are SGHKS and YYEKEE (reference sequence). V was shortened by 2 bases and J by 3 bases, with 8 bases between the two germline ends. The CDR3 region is CASSFGGYTEAFF. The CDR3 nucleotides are TGTGCCAGCAGCTTTGGGGGCTACACTGAAGCTTTCTTT.

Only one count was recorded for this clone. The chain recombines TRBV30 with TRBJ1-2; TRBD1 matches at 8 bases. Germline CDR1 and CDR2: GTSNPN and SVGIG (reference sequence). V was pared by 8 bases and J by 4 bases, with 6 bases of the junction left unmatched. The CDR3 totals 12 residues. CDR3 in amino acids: CAVDRAPYGYTF. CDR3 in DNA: TGTGCCGTGGACAGGGCTCCCTATGGCTACACCTTC.

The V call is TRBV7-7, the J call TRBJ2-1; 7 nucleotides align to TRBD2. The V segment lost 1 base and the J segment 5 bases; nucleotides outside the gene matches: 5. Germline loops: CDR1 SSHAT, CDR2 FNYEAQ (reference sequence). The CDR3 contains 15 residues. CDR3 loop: CASSLVLAANNEQFF. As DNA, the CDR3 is TGTGCCAGCAGCTTAGTTCTAGCGGCCAACAATGAGCAGTTCTTC. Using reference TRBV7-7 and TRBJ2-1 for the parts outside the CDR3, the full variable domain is GAGVSQSPRYKVTKRGQDVTLRCDPISSHATLYWYQQALGQGPEFLTYFNYEAQPDKSGLPSDRFSAERPEGSISTLTIQRTEQRDSAMYRCASSLVLAANNEQFFGPGTRLTVL.

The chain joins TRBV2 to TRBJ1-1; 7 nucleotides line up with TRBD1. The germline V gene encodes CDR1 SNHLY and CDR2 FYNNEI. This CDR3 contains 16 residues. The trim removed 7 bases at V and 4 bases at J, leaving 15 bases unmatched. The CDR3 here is CASTNDRPGGFTEAFF. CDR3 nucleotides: TGTGCCAGCACCAACGATCGTCCAGGGGGTTTCACTGAAGCTTTCTTT.

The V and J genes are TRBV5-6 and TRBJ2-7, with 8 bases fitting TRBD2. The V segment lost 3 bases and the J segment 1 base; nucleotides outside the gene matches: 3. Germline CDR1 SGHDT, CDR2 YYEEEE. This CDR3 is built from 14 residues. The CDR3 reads CASSWSGSSYEQYF. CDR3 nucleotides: TGTGCCAGCAGCTGGAGCGGGAGTTCCTACGAGCAGTACTTC.

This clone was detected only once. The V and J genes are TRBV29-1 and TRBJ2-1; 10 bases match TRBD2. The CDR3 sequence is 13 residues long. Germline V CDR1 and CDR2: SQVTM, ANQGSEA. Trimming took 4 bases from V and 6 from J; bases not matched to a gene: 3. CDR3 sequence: CSVGTSGFNEQFF. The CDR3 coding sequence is TGCAGCGTTGGGACTAGCGGTTTCAATGAGCAGTTCTTC.

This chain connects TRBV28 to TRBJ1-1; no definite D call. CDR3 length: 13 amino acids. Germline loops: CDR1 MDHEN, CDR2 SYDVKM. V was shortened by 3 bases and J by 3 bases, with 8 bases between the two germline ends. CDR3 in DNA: TGTGCCAGCAGTTTTTATAGGTACACTGAAGCTTTCTTT. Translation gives CASSFYRYTEAFF.

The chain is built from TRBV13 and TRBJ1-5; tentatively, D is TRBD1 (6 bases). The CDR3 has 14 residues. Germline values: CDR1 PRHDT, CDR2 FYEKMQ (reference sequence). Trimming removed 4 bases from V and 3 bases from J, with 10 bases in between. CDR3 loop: CASSSRQDNQPQHF. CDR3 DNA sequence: TGTGCCAGCAGCTCAAGACAGGACAATCAGCCCCAGCATTTT.

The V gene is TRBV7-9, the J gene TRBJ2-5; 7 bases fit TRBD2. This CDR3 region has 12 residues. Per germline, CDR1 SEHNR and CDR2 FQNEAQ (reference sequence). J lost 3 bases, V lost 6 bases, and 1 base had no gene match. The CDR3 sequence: CASSRGEETQYF. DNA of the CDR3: TGTGCCAGCAGTCGGGGGGAAGAGACCCAGTACTTC.

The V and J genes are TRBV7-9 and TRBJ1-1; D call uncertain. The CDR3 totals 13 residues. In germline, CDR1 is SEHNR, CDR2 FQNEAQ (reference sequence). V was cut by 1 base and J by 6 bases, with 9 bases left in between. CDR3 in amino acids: CASSLGLGSEAFF. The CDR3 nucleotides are TGTGCCAGCAGCTTAGGGTTGGGGTCTGAAGCTTTCTTT.

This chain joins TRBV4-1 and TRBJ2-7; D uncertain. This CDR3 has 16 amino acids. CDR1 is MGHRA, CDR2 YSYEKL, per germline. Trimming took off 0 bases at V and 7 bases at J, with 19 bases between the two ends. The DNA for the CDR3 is TGCGCCAGCAGCCAAGAGCCGATGTTCGCCCACGAAGAGCAGTACTTC. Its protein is CASSQEPMFAHEEQYF.

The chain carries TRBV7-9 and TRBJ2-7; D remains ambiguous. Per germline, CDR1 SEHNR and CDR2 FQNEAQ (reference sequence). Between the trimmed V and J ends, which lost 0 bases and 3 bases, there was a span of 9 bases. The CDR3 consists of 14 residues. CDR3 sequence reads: CASSLAVYNYEQYF. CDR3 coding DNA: TGTGCCAGCAGCTTAGCGGTCTATAACTACGAGCAGTACTTC.

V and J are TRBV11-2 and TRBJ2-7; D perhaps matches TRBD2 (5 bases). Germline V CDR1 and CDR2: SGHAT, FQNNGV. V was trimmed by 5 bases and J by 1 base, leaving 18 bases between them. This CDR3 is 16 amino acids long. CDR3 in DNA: TGTGCCAGCAGCCCCCCCACCGGGGTAGATTCCTACGAGCAGTACTTC. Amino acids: CASSPPTGVDSYEQYF.

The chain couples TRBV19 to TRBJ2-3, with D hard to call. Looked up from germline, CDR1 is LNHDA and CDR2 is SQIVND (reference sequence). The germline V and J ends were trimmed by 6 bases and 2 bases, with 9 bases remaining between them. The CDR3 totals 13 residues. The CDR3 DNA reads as TGTGCCAGTAGAGACTTTACCACAGATACGCAGTATTTT. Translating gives CASRDFTTDTQYF. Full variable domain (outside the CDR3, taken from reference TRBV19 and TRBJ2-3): DGGITQSPKYLFRKEGQNVTLSCEQNLNHDAMYWYRQDPGQGLRLIYYSQIVNDFQKGDIAEGYSVSREKKESFPLTVTSAQKNPTAFYLCASRDFTTDTQYFGPGTRLTVL.

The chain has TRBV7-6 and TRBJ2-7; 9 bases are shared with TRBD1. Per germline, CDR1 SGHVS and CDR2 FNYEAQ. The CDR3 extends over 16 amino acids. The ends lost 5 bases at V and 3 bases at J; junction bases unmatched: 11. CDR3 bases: TGTGCCAGCAGCCCCACCGGACAGGGGACTATCTACGAGCAGTACTTC. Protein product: CASSPTGQGTIYEQYF.

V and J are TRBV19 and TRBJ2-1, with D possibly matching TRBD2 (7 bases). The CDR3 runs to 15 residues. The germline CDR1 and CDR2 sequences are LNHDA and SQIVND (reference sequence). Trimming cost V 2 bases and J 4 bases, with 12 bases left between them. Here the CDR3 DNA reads TGTGCCAGTAGTATAACGGGGGGCCCTTACAATGAGCAGTTCTTC. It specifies CASSITGGPYNEQFF.

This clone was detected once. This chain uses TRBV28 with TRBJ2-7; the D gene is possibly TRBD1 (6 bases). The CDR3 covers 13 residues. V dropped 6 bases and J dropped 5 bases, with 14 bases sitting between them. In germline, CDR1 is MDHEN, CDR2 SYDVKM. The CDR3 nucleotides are TGTGCCAGCAGGCCGCCAGGGGCCAACGAGCAGTACTTC. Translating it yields CASRPPGANEQYF.

The chain's CDR3 is CASSYRSQETQYF. The CDR3 DNA reads as TGTGCCAGCAGTTACAGATCCCAAGAGACCCAGTACTTC. The V and J genes are TRBV27 and TRBJ2-5; D uncertain. V gave up 4 bases and J gave up 1 base, with 7 bases separating them. Germline CDR1 is MNHEY and CDR2 is SMNVEV (reference sequence). The CDR3 has 13 residues.

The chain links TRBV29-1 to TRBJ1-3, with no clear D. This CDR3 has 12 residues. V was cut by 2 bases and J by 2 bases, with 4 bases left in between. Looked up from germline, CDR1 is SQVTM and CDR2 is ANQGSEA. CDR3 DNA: TGCAGCGTTGAAATGGCTGGAAACACCATATATTTT. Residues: CSVEMAGNTIYF.

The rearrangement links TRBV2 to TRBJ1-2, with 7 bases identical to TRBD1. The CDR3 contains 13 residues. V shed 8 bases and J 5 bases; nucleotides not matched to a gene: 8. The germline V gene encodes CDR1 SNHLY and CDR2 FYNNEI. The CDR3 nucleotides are TGTGCCAGCCGAGGACAGGAGGGATATGGCTACACCTTC. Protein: CASRGQEGYGYTF. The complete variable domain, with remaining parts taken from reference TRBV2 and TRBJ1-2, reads EPEVTQTPSHQVTQMGQEVILRCVPISNHLYFYWYRQILGQKVEFLVSFYNNEISEKSEIFDDQFSVERPDGSNFTLKIRSTKLEDSAMYFCASRGQEGYGYTFGSGTRLTVV.

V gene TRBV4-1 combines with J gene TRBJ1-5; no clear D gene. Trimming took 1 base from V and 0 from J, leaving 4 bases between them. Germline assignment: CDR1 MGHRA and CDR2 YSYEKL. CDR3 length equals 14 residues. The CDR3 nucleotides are TGCGCCAGCAGCCAAGGAAATAGCAATCAGCCCCAGCATTTT. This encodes CASSQGNSNQPQHF.

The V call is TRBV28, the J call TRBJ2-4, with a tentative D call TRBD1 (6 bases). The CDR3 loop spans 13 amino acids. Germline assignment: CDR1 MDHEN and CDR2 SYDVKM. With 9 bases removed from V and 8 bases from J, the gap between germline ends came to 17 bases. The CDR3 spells CASTDRSWDIQYF. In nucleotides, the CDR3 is TGTGCCAGTACGGACAGATCGTGGGACATTCAGTACTTC.

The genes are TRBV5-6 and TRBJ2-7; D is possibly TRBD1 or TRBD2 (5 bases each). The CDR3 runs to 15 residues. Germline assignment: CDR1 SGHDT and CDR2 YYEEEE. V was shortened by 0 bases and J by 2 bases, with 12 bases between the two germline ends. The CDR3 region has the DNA TGTGCCAGCAGCTTGGGGGGGAACCTGCCCTACGAGCAGTACGTC. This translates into CASSLGGNLPYEQYV.

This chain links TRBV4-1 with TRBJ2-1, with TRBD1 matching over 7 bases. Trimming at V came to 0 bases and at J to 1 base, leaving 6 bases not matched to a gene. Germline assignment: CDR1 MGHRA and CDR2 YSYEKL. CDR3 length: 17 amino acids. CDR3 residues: CASSQDATGNSYNEQFF. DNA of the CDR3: TGCGCCAGCAGCCAAGACGCGACAGGGAATTCCTACAATGAGCAGTTCTTC.

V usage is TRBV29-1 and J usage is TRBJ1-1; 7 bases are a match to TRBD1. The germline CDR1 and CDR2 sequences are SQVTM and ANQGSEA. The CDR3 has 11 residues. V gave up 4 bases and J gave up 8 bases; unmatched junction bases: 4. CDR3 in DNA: TGCAGCGTTGTCCGGGACAGAGAAGCTTTCTTT. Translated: CSVVRDREAFF.

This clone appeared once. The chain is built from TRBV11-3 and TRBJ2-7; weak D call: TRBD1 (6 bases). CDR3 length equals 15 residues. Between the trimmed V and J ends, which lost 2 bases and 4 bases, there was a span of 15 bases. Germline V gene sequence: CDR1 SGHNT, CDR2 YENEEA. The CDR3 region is CASSLRAGAPYEQYF. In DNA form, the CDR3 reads TGTGCCAGCAGCTTACGTGCAGGGGCGCCTTACGAGCAGTACTTC.

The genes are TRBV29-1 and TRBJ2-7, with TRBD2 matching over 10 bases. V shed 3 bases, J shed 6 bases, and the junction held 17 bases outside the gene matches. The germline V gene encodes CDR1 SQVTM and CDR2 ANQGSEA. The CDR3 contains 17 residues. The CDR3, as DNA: TGCAGCGTTGACAGTCCTGAGACTAGCGGGCCCTGGGGCGAGCAGTACTTC. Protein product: CSVDSPETSGPWGEQYF.

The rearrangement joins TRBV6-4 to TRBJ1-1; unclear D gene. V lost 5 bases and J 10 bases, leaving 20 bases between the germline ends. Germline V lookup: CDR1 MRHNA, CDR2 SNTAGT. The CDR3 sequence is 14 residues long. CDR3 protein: CASSPDKEVSGAFF. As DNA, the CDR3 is TGTGCCAGCAGTCCTGACAAGGAGGTATCTGGAGCTTTCTTT.